The present T cell receptor beta chain was sequenced within a study of PD-1 blockade in classical Hodgkin lymphoma. On the study more broadly: Nivolumab dosed at 3 mg/kg went to patients intravenously every 2 weeks.

On this clone itself: Its antigen is still unknown.

The germline V and J ends were trimmed by 1 base and 0 bases, with 16 bases remaining between them. Germline V lookup: CDR1 MGHRA, CDR2 YSYEKL. The CDR3 consists of 18 residues. Broader study findings: Complete responders had baseline diversity similar to newly diagnosed patients. While CD8+ TCR diversity did not rise significantly by C4D1, CD4+ TCR diversity did. Individuals who commenced nivolumab within less than 1 year of ASCT were excluded.

Only in-frame clones appear in the TCRdb table, and some are missing; sequencing was by immunoSEQ multiplex PCR. The repertoire includes tens of thousands of clones, just over 90% of them detected once, and around 8.5% sits in the top ten. The patients all showed relapse after autologous stem cell transplantation, while their brentuximab vedotin exposure varied. The TCR sequence derives from a human donor with classical Hodgkin lymphoma. This rearrangement joins TRBV4-1 to TRBJ1-5, with no clear D. The sample consisted of peripheral blood mononuclear cells (PBMCs), taken at baseline. In nucleotides, the CDR3 is TGCGCCAGCAGCCAAGTTCGCGGCAGGAGAGATAGCAATCAGCCCCAGCATTTT. This encodes CASSQVRGRRDSNQPQHF.